Shown below are 14 T cell receptor beta chains from a single sample sequenced in a study of T cells in lung cancer brain metastases. The method was immunoSEQ multiplex PCR; TCRdb's version includes in-frame clones alone and lacks a portion of them. The sample has under 2,000 clones; around 84% are singletons. The sequenced material came from tumor tissue from the primary lung tumor. The source is a man aged 70-80 years with non-small cell lung cancer.

The sample holds one count of this clone. One junction end disagrees with the germline gene, perhaps due to a read error. This sample includes further DNA sequences coding for the same CDR3. This chain connects TRBV27 to TRBJ1-2; perhaps TRBD1 as D (6 bases). The CDR3 totals 14 residues. Germline lookup yields CDR1 MNHEY and CDR2 SMNVEV (reference sequence). The CDR3 bases are TGTGCCAGCAGTACACAGGGAGCTAACTATGGCTATACCTTC. Its protein product is CASSTQGANYGYTF.

V gene TRBV29-1 combines with J gene TRBJ2-6; D is uncertain. V was trimmed by 6 bases and J by 4 bases, leaving 10 bases between them. Germline assignment: CDR1 SQVTM and CDR2 ANQGSEA. This CDR3 spans 13 amino acids. The CDR3 protein is CSVTVAGANVLTF. CDR3 coding DNA: TGCAGCGTAACAGTGGCGGGGGCCAACGTCCTGACTTTC.

The DNA of the CDR3 is TGTGCCAGCAGCGTAGGGGGTAGGAGAAATGAAAAACTGTTTTTT. Its translation is CASSVGGRRNEKLFF. The rearrangement uses TRBV9 and TRBJ1-4; D is ambiguous. Germline CDR1 reads SGDLS; CDR2 reads YYNGEE. Trimming left V 0 bases short and J 5 bases short, with 11 bases between. The CDR3 runs 15 residues.

CDR3 sequence: CASSLDRVTGNTIYF. The CDR3 bases are TGTGCCAGCAGCTTGGACAGGGTAACTGGAAACACCATATATTTT. V is TRBV5-5 and J is TRBJ1-3, with D tentatively TRBD1 (6 bases). The CDR3 extends over 15 amino acids. From germline, CDR1 is SGHKS and CDR2 YYEKEE (reference sequence). Trimming shortened V by 0 bases and J by 2 bases, and 9 bases separated the two germline ends.

V gene TRBV5-6 combines with J gene TRBJ1-3; D uncertain. The germline V gene encodes CDR1 SGHDT and CDR2 YYEEEE. Trimming removed 2 bases at V and 4 bases at J, with 13 bases between. This CDR3 comprises 15 residues. Written as DNA, the CDR3 is TGTGCCAGCAGCTTTGGGTTTGAATTCGGAAACACCATATATTTT. This codes for CASSFGFEFGNTIYF. Full variable domain (missing parts from reference TRBV5-6 and TRBJ1-3): DAGVTQSPTHLIKTRGQQVTLRCSPKSGHDTVSWYQQALGQGPQFIFQYYEEEERQRGNFPDRFSGHQFPNYSSELNVNALLLGDSALYLCASSFGFEFGNTIYFGEGSWLTVV.

J is TRBJ1-1 and V is TRBV14; D is unresolved. The CDR3 runs to 15 residues. From germline, CDR1 is SGHDN and CDR2 FVKESK. Trimming pared 3 bases from V and 3 bases from J, leaving 14 bases between. For the CDR3, the DNA is TGTGCCAGCAGCCATCTCGGACGGATTCACACTGAAGCTTTCTTT. Amino acids: CASSHLGRIHTEAFF.

The J gene is TRBJ1-2, the V gene TRBV7-9; D is undetermined. The V gene's germline CDR1 is SEHNR and CDR2 FQNEAQ (reference sequence). The CDR3 is made up of 14 amino acids. Trimming took off 1 base at V and 8 bases at J, with 14 bases between the two ends. The CDR3 DNA follows: TGTGCCAGCAGCTTAGGGCTAACAGCGGGCGGCTACACCTTC. Its protein product is CASSLGLTAGGYTF.

The J gene is TRBJ2-3, the V gene TRBV5-1, with 13 bases identical to TRBD2. V gave up 0 bases and J gave up 0 bases; unmatched junction bases: 4. The CDR3 spans 18 residues. Germline V gene lookup returns CDR1 SGHRS and CDR2 YFSETQ. This CDR3 reads CASSLVLAGGPSTDTQYF. The CDR3 DNA sequence: TGCGCCAGCAGCTTGGTACTAGCGGGAGGGCCTAGCACAGATACGCAGTATTTT.

This chain links TRBV6-5 with TRBJ1-1; D is possibly TRBD1 (6 bases). Per germline, CDR1 MNHEY and CDR2 SVGAGI. CDR3 length: 14 amino acids. Trimming pared 5 bases from V and 4 bases from J, leaving 14 bases between. CDR3 nucleotide sequence: TGTGCCAGCAGTCCGTCACAGGGAGTCACTGAAGCTTTCTTT. This sequence encodes CASSPSQGVTEAFF.

This chain uses TRBV21-1 with TRBJ2-7; the D segment call TRBD2 is taken from the table without a DNA check. TRBV21-1 has pseudogene status. CDR3 length equals 20 residues. DNA of the CDR3: TGTGCCAGCAGCAACCGCCGGGAGGGGCTAGCGGGAGGAGTGACCCACGAGCAGTACGTC. Translating gives CASSNRREGLAGGVTHEQYV.

The gene calls are TRBV11-1 and TRBJ2-3, with 9 bases that match TRBD1. The CDR3 runs 16 residues. CDR1 is SGHAT and CDR2 is FQDESV in the germline V gene (reference sequence). Trimming removed 4 bases from V and 6 bases from J; junction bases left unmatched: 11. For the CDR3, the DNA is TGTGCCAGCAGCTGGGACCCCACAGGGGGCTTCGATACGCAGTATTTT. It codes for CASSWDPTGGFDTQYF.

The chain couples TRBV7-2 to TRBJ2-2, with a possible D match to TRBD1 (5 bases). Between the trimmed V and J ends, which lost 5 bases and 6 bases, there was a span of 13 bases. There are 14 residues in the CDR3. The V gene's germline CDR1 is SGHTA and CDR2 FQGNSA. The CDR3 DNA is TGTGCCAGCAGCCCAAAGACAGATCCCGGGGAGCTGTTTTTT. This translates into CASSPKTDPGELFF.

This sequence joins TRBV29-1 and TRBJ2-1; D remains unclear. V lost 4 bases, J lost 8 bases, and 3 bases lay in between. Germline values: CDR1 SQVTM, CDR2 ANQGSEA. The CDR3 has 9 amino acids. Here the CDR3 reads CSVGDEQFF. The CDR3 DNA reads TGCAGCGTTGGGGATGAGCAGTTCTTC.

Comment on this clone: One end of the junction varies from germline; a read error may be responsible. J is TRBJ2-3 and V is TRBV10-3, with D unclear. The CDR3 extends over 12 amino acids. The germline CDR1 and CDR2 sequences are ENHRY and SYGVKD. The CDR3 sequence is CAISDNADTQYF. CDR3 DNA sequence: TGTGCCATCAGTGACAATGCAGATACACAGTATTTT.